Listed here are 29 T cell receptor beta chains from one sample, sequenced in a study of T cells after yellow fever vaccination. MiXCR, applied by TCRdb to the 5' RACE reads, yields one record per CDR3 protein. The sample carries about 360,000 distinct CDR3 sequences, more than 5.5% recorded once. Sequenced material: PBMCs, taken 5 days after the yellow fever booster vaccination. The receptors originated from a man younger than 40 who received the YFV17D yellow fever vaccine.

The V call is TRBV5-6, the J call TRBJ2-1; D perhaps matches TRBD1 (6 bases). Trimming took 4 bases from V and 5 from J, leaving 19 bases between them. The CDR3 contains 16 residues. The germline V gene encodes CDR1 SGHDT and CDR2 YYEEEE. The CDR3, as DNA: TGTGCCAGCAGCCCCTTGGGGGTGGGGGCCAACAATGAGCAGTTCTTC. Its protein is CASSPLGVGANNEQFF.

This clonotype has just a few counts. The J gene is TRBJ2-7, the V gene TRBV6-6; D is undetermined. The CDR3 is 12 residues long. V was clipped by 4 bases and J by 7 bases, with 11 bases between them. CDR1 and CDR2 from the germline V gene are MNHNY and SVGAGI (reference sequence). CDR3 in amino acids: CASSFSLREQYF. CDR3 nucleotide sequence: TGTGCCAGCAGTTTTTCCCTACGGGAGCAGTACTTC.

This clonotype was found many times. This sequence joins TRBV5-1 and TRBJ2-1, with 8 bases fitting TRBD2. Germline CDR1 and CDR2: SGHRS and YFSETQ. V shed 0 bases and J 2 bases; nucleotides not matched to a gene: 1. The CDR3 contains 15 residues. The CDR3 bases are TGCGCCAGCAGCTTGGCCGGGAGGGCCTACAATGAGCAGTTCTTC. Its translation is CASSLAGRAYNEQFF.

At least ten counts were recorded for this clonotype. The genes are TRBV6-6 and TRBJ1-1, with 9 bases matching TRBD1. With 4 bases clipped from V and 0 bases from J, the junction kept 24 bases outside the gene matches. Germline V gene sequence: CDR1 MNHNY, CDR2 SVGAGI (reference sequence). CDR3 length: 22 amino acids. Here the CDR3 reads CASSSRPFGGGQGRRMNTEAFF. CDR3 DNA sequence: TGTGCCAGCAGTTCGCGACCCTTCGGAGGCGGACAGGGGAGAAGAATGAACACTGAAGCTTTCTTT.

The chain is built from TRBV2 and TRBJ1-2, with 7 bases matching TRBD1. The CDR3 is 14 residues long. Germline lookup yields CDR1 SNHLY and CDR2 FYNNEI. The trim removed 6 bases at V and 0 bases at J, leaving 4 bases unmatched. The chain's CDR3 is CASRDRAANYGYTF. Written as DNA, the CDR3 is TGTGCCAGCAGAGACAGGGCGGCTAACTATGGCTACACCTTC.

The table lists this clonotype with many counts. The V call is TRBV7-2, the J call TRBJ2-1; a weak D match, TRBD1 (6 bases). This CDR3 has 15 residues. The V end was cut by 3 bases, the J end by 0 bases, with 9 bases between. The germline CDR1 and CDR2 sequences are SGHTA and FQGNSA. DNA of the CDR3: TGTGCCAGCAGCTTCCTAGGGGGCTCCTACAATGAGCAGTTCTTC. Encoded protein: CASSFLGGSYNEQFF.

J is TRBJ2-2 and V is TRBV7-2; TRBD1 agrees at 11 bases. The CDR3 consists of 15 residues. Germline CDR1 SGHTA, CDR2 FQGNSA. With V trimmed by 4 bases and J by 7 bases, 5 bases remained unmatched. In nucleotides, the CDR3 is TGTGCCAGCAGCTCGGACAGGGGGCGCCTCGGGGAGCTGTTTTTT. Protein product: CASSSDRGRLGELFF.

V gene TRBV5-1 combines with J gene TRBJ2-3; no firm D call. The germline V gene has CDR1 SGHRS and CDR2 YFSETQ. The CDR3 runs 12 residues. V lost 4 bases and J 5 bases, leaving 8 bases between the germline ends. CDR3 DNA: TGCGCCAGCAGCAGGGAAATAGATACGCAGTATTTT. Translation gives CASSREIDTQYF.

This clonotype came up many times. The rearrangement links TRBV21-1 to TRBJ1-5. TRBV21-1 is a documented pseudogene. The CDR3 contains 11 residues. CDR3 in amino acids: CASSRNQPQHF. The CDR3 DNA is TGTGCCAGCAGCAGAAATCAGCCCCAGCATTTT.

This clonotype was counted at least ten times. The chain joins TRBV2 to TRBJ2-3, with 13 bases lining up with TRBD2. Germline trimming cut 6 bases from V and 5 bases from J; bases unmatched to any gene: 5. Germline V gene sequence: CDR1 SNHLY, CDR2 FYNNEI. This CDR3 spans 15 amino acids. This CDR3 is CASRAGTSGIDTQYF. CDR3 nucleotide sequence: TGTGCCAGCAGAGCCGGGACTAGCGGGATAGATACGCAGTATTTT.

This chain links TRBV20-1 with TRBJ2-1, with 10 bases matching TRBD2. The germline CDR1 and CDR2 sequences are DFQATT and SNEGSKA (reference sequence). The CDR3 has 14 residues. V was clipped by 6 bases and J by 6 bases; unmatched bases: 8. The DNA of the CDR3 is TGCAGTGCCACCCCTAGCGGGAGCCCCAATGAGCAGTTCTTC. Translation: CSATPSGSPNEQFF.

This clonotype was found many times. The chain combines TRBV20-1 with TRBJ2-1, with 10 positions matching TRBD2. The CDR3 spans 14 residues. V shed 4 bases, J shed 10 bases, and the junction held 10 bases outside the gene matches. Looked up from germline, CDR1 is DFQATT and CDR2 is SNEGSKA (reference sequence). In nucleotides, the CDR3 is TGCAGTGCTACCCGGGCTAGCGGGAGACTCGAGCAGTTCTTC. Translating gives CSATRASGRLEQFF.

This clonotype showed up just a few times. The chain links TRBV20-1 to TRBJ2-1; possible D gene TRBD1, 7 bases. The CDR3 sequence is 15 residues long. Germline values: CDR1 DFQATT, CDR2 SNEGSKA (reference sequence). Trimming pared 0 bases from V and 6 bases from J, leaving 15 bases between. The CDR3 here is CSARDQGGEFNEQFF. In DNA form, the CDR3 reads TGCAGTGCTAGAGATCAGGGGGGCGAATTCAATGAGCAGTTCTTC.

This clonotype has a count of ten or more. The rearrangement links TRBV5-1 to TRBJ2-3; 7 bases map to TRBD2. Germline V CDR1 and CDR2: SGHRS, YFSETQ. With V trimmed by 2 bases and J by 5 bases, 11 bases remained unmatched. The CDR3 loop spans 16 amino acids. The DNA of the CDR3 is TGCGCCAGCAGCTTTGGACTGACCGGGGGGAGAGATACGCAGTATTTT. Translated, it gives CASSFGLTGGRDTQYF.

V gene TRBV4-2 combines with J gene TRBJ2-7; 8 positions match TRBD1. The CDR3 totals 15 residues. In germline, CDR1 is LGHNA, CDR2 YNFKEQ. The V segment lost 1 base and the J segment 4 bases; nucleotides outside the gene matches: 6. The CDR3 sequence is CASSQGFGTGYEQYF. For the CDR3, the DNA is TGTGCCAGCAGCCAAGGATTCGGGACAGGTTACGAGCAGTACTTC.

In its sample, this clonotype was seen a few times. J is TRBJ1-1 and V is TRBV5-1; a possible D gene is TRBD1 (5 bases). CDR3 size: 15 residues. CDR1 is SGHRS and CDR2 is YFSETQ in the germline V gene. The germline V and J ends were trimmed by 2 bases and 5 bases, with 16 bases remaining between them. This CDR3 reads CASSLRAGERTEAFF. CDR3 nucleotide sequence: TGCGCCAGCAGCTTAAGGGCGGGGGAGAGGACTGAAGCTTTCTTT.

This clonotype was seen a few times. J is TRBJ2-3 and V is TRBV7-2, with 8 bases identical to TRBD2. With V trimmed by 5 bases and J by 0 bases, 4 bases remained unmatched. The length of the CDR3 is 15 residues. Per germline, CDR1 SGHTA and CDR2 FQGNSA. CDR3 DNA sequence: TGTGCCAGCAGCGATCGGGGGGGGAGCACAGATACGCAGTATTTT. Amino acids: CASSDRGGSTDTQYF.

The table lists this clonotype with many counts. The CDR3 DNA sequence: TGCAGTGCACCGCTAGCGGGTGCTCTTGTAGATACGCAGTATTTT. Translated: CSAPLAGALVDTQYF. The chain couples TRBV20-1 to TRBJ2-3; the match to TRBD2 covers 8 bases. Looked up from germline, CDR1 is DFQATT and CDR2 is SNEGSKA (reference sequence). The CDR3 length is 15 residues. V lost 6 bases and J lost 5; bases outside the gene matches: 13.

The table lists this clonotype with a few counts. CDR3 loop: CASSLGGERALWNTEAFF. DNA of the CDR3: TGTGCCAGCAGCTTAGGCGGGGAAAGGGCCCTTTGGAACACTGAAGCTTTCTTT. The chain employs TRBV11-2 and TRBJ1-1, with D uncertain. The CDR3 totals 18 residues. CDR1 is SGHAT, CDR2 FQNNGV, per germline. Trimming took off 1 base at V and 1 base at J, with 19 bases between the two ends.

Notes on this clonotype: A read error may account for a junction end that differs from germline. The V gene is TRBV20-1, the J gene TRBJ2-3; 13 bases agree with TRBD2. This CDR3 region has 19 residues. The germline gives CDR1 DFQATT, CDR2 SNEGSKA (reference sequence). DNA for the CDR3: TGCTGTGCTAGACTCCGGACTCCGGGACTAGCGGGATCGCTAGATACGCAGTATTTT. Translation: CCARLRTPGLAGSLDTQYF.

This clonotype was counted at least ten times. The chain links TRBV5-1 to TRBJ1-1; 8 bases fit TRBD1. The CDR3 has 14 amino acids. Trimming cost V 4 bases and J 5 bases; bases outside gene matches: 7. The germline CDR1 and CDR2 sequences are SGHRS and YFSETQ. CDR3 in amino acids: CASSPGQGGTEAFF. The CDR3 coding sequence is TGCGCCAGCAGCCCCGGACAGGGTGGGACTGAAGCTTTCTTT.

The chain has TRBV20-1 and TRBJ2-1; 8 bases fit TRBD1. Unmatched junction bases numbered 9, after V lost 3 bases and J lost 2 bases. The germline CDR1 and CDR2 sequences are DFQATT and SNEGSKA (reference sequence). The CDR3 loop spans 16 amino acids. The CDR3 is CSASTPDRAPYNEQFF. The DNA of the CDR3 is TGCAGTGCTAGCACCCCGGACAGGGCCCCCTACAATGAGCAGTTCTTC.

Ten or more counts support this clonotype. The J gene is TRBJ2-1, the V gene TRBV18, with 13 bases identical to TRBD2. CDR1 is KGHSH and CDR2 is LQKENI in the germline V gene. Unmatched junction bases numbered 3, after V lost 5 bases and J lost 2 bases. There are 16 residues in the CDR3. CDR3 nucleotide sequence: TGTGCCAGCTCAAACGGACTAGCGGGAGCCTACAATGAGCAGTTCTTC. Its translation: CASSNGLAGAYNEQFF.

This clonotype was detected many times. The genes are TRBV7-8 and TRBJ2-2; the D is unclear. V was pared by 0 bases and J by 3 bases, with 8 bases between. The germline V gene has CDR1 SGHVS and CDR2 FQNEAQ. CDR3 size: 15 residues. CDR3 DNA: TGTGCCAGCAGCTTAGCAGGCCCCGACACCGGGGAGCTGTTTTTT. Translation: CASSLAGPDTGELFF.

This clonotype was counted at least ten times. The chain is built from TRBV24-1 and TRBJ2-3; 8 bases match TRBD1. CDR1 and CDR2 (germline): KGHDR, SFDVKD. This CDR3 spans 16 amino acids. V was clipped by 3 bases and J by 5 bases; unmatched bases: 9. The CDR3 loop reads CATSDPRTGYRDTQYF. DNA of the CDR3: TGTGCCACCAGTGATCCCCGGACAGGGTATAGAGATACGCAGTATTTT.

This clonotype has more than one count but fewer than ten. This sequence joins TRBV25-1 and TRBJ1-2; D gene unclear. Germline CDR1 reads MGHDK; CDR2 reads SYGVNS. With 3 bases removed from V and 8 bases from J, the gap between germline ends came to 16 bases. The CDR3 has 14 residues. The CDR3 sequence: CASSDGRASGGYTF. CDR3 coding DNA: TGTGCCAGCAGTGATGGGAGGGCAAGTGGGGGCTACACCTTC.

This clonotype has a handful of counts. This chain's CDR3 is CSASSSGGTDTQYF. For the CDR3, the DNA is TGCAGTGCTTCCTCTAGCGGAGGGACAGATACGCAGTATTTT. J is TRBJ2-3 and V is TRBV20-1, with TRBD2 matching 7 bases. The germline V gene has CDR1 DFQATT and CDR2 SNEGSKA (reference sequence). Trimming took 5 bases from V and 3 from J; bases not matched to a gene: 8. The CDR3 runs 14 residues.

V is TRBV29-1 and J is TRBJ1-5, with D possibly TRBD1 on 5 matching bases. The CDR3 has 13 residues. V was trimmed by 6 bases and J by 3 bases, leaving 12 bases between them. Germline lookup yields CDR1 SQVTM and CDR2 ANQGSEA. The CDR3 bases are TGCAGCGTCCGCTCAGGGCCCAATCAGCCCCAGCATTTT. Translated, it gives CSVRSGPNQPQHF.

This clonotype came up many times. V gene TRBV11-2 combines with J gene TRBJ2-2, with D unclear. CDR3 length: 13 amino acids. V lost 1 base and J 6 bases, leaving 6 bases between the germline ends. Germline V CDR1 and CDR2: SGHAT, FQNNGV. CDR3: CASSLVPSGELFF. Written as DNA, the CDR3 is TGTGCCAGCAGCTTAGTTCCGTCCGGGGAGCTGTTTTTT.